What follows are 27 T cell receptor beta chains derived from one specimen sequenced in a study of T-cell memory formation after mild COVID-19. TCRdb re-called the 5' RACE reads with MiXCR, one entry per CDR3 protein. The sample includes approximately 580,000 distinct CDR3 sequences, roughly 21% of them seen just once. Sequences were obtained from PBMCs or a T cell subset sorted from them (not recorded which). The receptors were sampled from an adult woman who had mild COVID-19 (a few samples of this study predate the infection). Cell type and time point are not known.

This clonotype has only one observation. The V call is TRBV11-2, the J call TRBJ1-5, with TRBD1 as a possible D gene (5 bases). Between the trimmed V and J ends, which lost 5 bases and 4 bases, there was a span of 15 bases. CDR1 SGHAT and CDR2 FQNNGV come from the germline V gene. CDR3 length: 15 residues. The CDR3 protein is CASSLRVGKNQPQHF. Written as DNA, the CDR3 is TGTGCCAGCAGCCTCAGGGTAGGAAAAAATCAGCCCCAGCATTTT.

J is TRBJ2-2 and V is TRBV12-3 or TRBV12-4; 7 nucleotides match TRBD1. This CDR3 is built from 17 residues. J gave up 0 bases and V 5 bases, and 9 bases lay outside the gene matches. This chain's CDR3 is CASSPNGQVTNTGELFF. As DNA, the CDR3 is TGTGCCAGCAGTCCGAACGGACAGGTTACGAACACCGGGGAGCTGTTTTTT.

The chain carries TRBV11-2 and TRBJ1-2; 7 bases agree with TRBD1. Germline trimming cut 4 bases from V and 5 bases from J; bases unmatched to any gene: 7. The CDR3 runs 14 residues. CDR1 and CDR2 from the germline V gene are SGHAT and FQNNGV. The DNA for the CDR3 is TGTGCCAGCAGCTCGAGGACAGGCAAATATGGCTACACCTTC. Translating it yields CASSSRTGKYGYTF.

This chain joins TRBV12-3 or TRBV12-4 and TRBJ2-7, with D possibly being TRBD2 (5 bases). V dropped 6 bases and J dropped 2 bases, with 5 bases sitting between them. The CDR3 sequence is 11 residues long. As DNA, the CDR3 is TGTGCCAGCAGGAGGGCCTACGAGCAGTACTTC. Translation: CASRRAYEQYF.

This clonotype was observed a handful of times. The chain recombines TRBV27 with TRBJ1-1, with a possible D match to TRBD1 (5 bases). Per germline, CDR1 MNHEY and CDR2 SMNVEV (reference sequence). CDR3 length: 15 residues. Trimming took off 2 bases at V and 7 bases at J, with 17 bases between the two ends. The CDR3 is CASSLTGTQPGEAFF. The CDR3 DNA is TGTGCCAGCAGTTTAACGGGGACGCAACCCGGTGAAGCTTTCTTT.

This clonotype has more than one count but fewer than ten. This chain joins TRBV10-3 and TRBJ2-7; 13 positions agree with TRBD2. The germline V gene encodes CDR1 ENHRY and CDR2 SYGVKD. The CDR3 has 15 amino acids. V trimming: 2 bases; J trimming: 5 bases; junction bases outside the gene matches: 3. CDR3 DNA: TGTGCCATCAGTGAGAGGGGACTAGCGGGAAACGAGCAGTACTTC. Translated: CAISERGLAGNEQYF.

The table lists this clonotype with many counts. The chain carries TRBV29-1 and TRBJ2-4; unclear D gene. V was clipped by 2 bases and J by 7 bases, with 15 bases between them. The CDR3 covers 14 residues. Germline V gives CDR1 SQVTM, CDR2 ANQGSEA. The CDR3 protein is CSVEPGPQGNIQYF. The CDR3 DNA reads TGCAGCGTTGAACCGGGCCCACAAGGGAACATTCAGTACTTC.

The gene calls are TRBV5-1 and TRBJ1-1; D is unresolved. CDR1 and CDR2 (germline): SGHRS, YFSETQ. V was cut by 4 bases and J by 10 bases, with 14 bases left in between. CDR3 length: 12 residues. CDR3 loop: CASSLDREGAFF. Written as DNA, the CDR3 is TGCGCCAGCAGCCTGGACCGGGAGGGAGCTTTCTTT.

This clonotype was detected ten times or more. The genes are TRBV4-2 and TRBJ1-5; tentative D call: TRBD1 (6 bases). V was clipped by 4 bases and J by 5 bases, with 12 bases between them. The CDR3 extends over 14 amino acids. CDR1 and CDR2 from the germline V gene are LGHNA and YNFKEQ. The CDR3 DNA reads as TGTGCCAGCAGCCCACAGGGCCGGGATCAGCCCCAGCATTTT. Protein product: CASSPQGRDQPQHF.

V is TRBV9 and J is TRBJ1-1; D not certain. V lost 0 bases, J lost 5 bases, and 11 bases lay in between. Germline assignment: CDR1 SGDLS and CDR2 YYNGEE. The CDR3 spans 14 residues. The CDR3, as DNA: TGTGCCAGCAGCGTAGACCCGCTTGGTACTGAAGCTTTCTTT. Translating gives CASSVDPLGTEAFF.

This clonotype was recorded many times. CDR3 sequence (DNA): TGTGCCAGCAGCTTAGGCCTTAACACAGATACGCAGTATTTT. Protein sequence: CASSLGLNTDTQYF. The J gene is TRBJ2-3, the V gene TRBV7-3; D not certain. Germline V gives CDR1 SGHTA, CDR2 FQGTGA. V dropped 2 bases and J dropped 2 bases, with 8 bases sitting between them. The CDR3 totals 14 residues.

This rearrangement joins TRBV7-8 to TRBJ1-2, with D possibly being TRBD1 (5 bases). CDR3 size: 15 residues. Germline CDR1 SGHVS, CDR2 FQNEAQ. V was cut by 1 base and J by 5 bases, with 14 bases left in between. CDR3 nucleotide sequence: TGTGCCAGCAGCTTAGAAGGAAACAGGCTTTATGGCTACACCTTC. This gives the protein CASSLEGNRLYGYTF.

This rearrangement joins TRBV5-1 to TRBJ2-7; D might be TRBD1 (5 bases). The germline V gene encodes CDR1 SGHRS and CDR2 YFSETQ. V was pared by 5 bases and J by 0 bases, with 12 bases between. The CDR3 covers 14 residues. DNA for the CDR3: TGCGCCAGCAGAGTTGACAGAGACTCCTACGAGCAGTACTTC. Protein product: CASRVDRDSYEQYF.

There are a few counts of this clonotype. The rearrangement links TRBV2 to TRBJ2-3; D is unresolved. Germline values: CDR1 SNHLY, CDR2 FYNNEI. The CDR3 sequence is 14 residues long. V was clipped by 3 bases and J by 3 bases, with 10 bases between them. The CDR3 loop reads CASSDSLITDTQYF. The CDR3 DNA reads as TGTGCCAGCAGTGACAGTCTAATAACAGATACGCAGTATTTT.

The gene calls are TRBV5-5 and TRBJ1-3; D ambiguous. The CDR3 covers 17 residues. Germline CDR1 reads SGHKS; CDR2 reads YYEKEE (reference sequence). The V end lost 2 bases, the J end lost 0 bases, and 15 bases lay between the germline ends. CDR3 DNA: TGTGCCAGCAGCTTCAGACCGACGGGTAACTCTGGAAACACCATATATTTT. It specifies CASSFRPTGNSGNTIYF. The variable domain in full, completed from reference TRBV5-5 and TRBJ1-3, reads DAGVTQSPTHLIKTRGQQVTLRCSPISGHKSVSWYQQVLGQGPQFIFQYYEKEERGRGNFPDRFSARQFPNYSSELNVNALLLGDSALYLCASSFRPTGNSGNTIYFGEGSWLTVV.

This clonotype was seen a few times. This sequence joins TRBV4-3 and TRBJ2-3, with D perhaps assigned TRBD1 or TRBD2 (5 bases each). Germline CDR1 and CDR2: LGHNA and YSLEER. This CDR3 is built from 14 residues. V lost 4 bases and J 5 bases, leaving 13 bases between the germline ends. The CDR3 DNA follows: TGCGCCAGCAGCCGTCGGGGCGCGGGAGATACGCAGTATTTT. Translated: CASSRRGAGDTQYF.

This clonotype was seen a handful of times. This chain links TRBV24-1 with TRBJ2-1, with D maybe TRBD2 (5 bases). CDR1 KGHDR and CDR2 SFDVKD come from the germline V gene. The V and J ends lost 7 bases and 0 bases respectively, with 18 bases between them. The CDR3 sequence is 17 residues long. CDR3 DNA sequence: TGTGCCACCAGCCAGAAAACTGTAGCGAGCTCCTACAATGAGCAGTTCTTC. Translating it yields CATSQKTVASSYNEQFF.

The chain is built from TRBV3-1 and TRBJ1-4; possible D gene TRBD1, 5 bases. The CDR3 is 12 residues long. Germline V gene sequence: CDR1 LGHDT, CDR2 YNNKEL (reference sequence). Trimming shortened V by 2 bases and J by 8 bases, and 6 bases separated the two germline ends. DNA of the CDR3: TGTGCCAGCAGCCAATGGGGGGAAAAACTGTTTTTT. Translating it yields CASSQWGEKLFF.

This clonotype occurred a few times. This chain links TRBV10-3 with TRBJ2-1, with D possibly called TRBD1 or TRBD2 (6 bases each). Germline values: CDR1 ENHRY, CDR2 SYGVKD. The V end was cut by 7 bases, the J end by 3 bases, with 13 bases between. This CDR3 is built from 14 residues. CDR3 sequence reads: CAINNRGLYNEQFF. CDR3 nucleotide sequence: TGTGCCATCAATAACCGGGGGCTCTACAATGAGCAGTTCTTC.

This clonotype has a handful of counts. The genes are TRBV6-1 and TRBJ2-1, with D possibly matching TRBD2 (6 bases). The germline V and J ends were trimmed by 2 bases and 5 bases, with 22 bases remaining between them. CDR3 size: 18 residues. Germline CDR1 and CDR2: MNHNS and SASEGT. The CDR3 protein is CASSEPRLHSGKNNEQFF. CDR3 coding DNA: TGTGCCAGCAGTGAACCCCGACTTCATAGCGGCAAGAACAATGAGCAGTTCTTC.

V usage is TRBV18 and J usage is TRBJ1-6; D is perhaps TRBD1 (6 bases). The V end lost 2 bases, the J end lost 9 bases, and 20 bases lay between the germline ends. The CDR3 length is 17 residues. The V gene's germline CDR1 is KGHSH and CDR2 LQKENI. Written as DNA, the CDR3 is TGTGCCAGCTCACCATTCGGAACCGGGACAACCCTTTCACCCCTCCACTTT. Protein product: CASSPFGTGTTLSPLHF.

This clonotype was found a few times. The J gene is TRBJ2-1, the V gene TRBV30; 9 bases fit TRBD2. J was trimmed by 4 bases and V by 3 bases; bases with no gene match: 7. The germline V gene has CDR1 GTSNPN and CDR2 SVGIG (reference sequence). The CDR3 sequence is 15 residues long. CDR3 in amino acids: CAWSWLAGKYNEQFF. The CDR3 DNA is TGTGCCTGGAGCTGGCTAGCGGGGAAATACAATGAGCAGTTCTTC. The complete variable domain, with remaining parts taken from reference TRBV30 and TRBJ2-1, reads SQTIHQWPATLVQPVGSPLSLECTVEGTSNPNLYWYRQAAGRGLQLLFYSVGIGQISSEVPQNLSASRPQDRQFILSSKKLLLSDSGFYLCAWSWLAGKYNEQFFGPGTRLTVL.

The chain recombines TRBV5-4 with TRBJ2-3; D uncertain. Germline values: CDR1 SGHNT, CDR2 YYREEE (reference sequence). V lost 3 bases and J lost 2, with 13 bases in between. The CDR3 is 15 residues long. The CDR3: CASSSTARPTDTQYF. The CDR3 DNA reads as TGTGCCAGCAGCTCAACCGCCCGCCCCACAGATACGCAGTATTTT.

The chain couples TRBV5-1 to TRBJ1-3, with D tentatively TRBD1 (6 bases). The germline V gene has CDR1 SGHRS and CDR2 YFSETQ. Trimming removed 4 bases at V and 2 bases at J, with 10 bases between. This CDR3 is built from 14 residues. Here the CDR3 reads CASSRTATGNTIYF. CDR3 nucleotide sequence: TGCGCCAGCAGCCGGACAGCTACTGGAAACACCATATATTTT.

The V and J genes are TRBV6-1 and TRBJ1-1, with D unclear. Germline V gene lookup returns CDR1 MNHNS and CDR2 SASEGT. V shed 4 bases and J shed 3 bases, with 9 bases lying between them. CDR3 length equals 13 residues. Here the CDR3 DNA reads TGTGCCAGCAGTGGACTGACCGACACTGAAGCTTTCTTT. The encoded protein is CASSGLTDTEAFF.

A few counts support this clonotype. The V gene is TRBV6-6, the J gene TRBJ2-2; the match to TRBD1 covers 8 bases. With V trimmed by 4 bases and J by 2 bases, 9 bases remained unmatched. CDR3 length: 17 amino acids. Germline lookup yields CDR1 MNHNY and CDR2 SVGAGI (reference sequence). CDR3 sequence: CASSFIQGTGNTGELFF. The DNA for the CDR3 is TGTGCCAGCAGTTTCATACAGGGGACAGGAAACACCGGGGAGCTGTTTTTT.

In its sample, this clonotype was seen a few times. This chain connects TRBV20-1 to TRBJ1-1, with D hard to call. The germline gives CDR1 DFQATT, CDR2 SNEGSKA (reference sequence). CDR3 length: 14 amino acids. The V and J ends lost 3 bases and 0 bases respectively, with 11 bases between them. This CDR3 is CSASSVGLNTEAFF. CDR3 DNA: TGCAGTGCTAGCAGCGTCGGCCTGAACACTGAAGCTTTCTTT.